The entry below describes one T cell receptor beta chain. Patients picked for sequencing had shown CD8+CD57+ cell expansion detected by flow cytometry. Investigators profiled TCR beta VDJ and CDR3 from genomic DNA template. TCRdb called the reads again in MiXCR, with one record for every CDR3 protein. The sample has over 150,000 distinct CDR3 sequences, less than 65% seen once. This record comes from a study of CD8+CD57+ T cells in acquired aplastic anemia. Study as a whole: The DNA of sorted CD4+ and CD8+ cells averaged approximately 3.4 ug.

V was trimmed by 4 bases and J by 1 base, leaving 13 bases between them. The CDR3 is 15 amino acids. The germline CDR1 and CDR2 sequences are MGHDK and SYGVNS. The sequence came from a human donor with aplastic anemia. This sequence joins TRBV25-1 and TRBJ1-1, with D possibly being TRBD1 (6 bases). The specimen sequenced was sorted CD4+, CD8+, or CD8+CD57+ T cells (not recorded which) from PBMCs. The CDR3 nucleotides read TGTGCCAGCAGTGCGCCGGGACATTCGAACACTGAAGCTTTCTTT. The encoded protein is CASSAPGHSNTEAFF.